This T cell receptor beta chain originates from a study of T cell responses to AZD1222 COVID-19 vaccine. Points from the study as a whole: Nearly half of spike-specific TCRs reportedly go after variant regions that carry no mutations. Elevations in Spike-specific TCR breadth and depth followed administration of two AZD1222 doses. The span of vaccine-associated CD4 TCRs extended across spike, with dominance at 160-218 and 743-854. Donors in the cohort were predominantly white British and more often female, and clonal diversity was possibly underestimated.

Worth noting for this clone: No antigen is known for it.

Clones were sequenced by immunoSEQ multiplex PCR, and TCRdb holds only the in-frame ones, with some missing. The data show fewer than 85,000 clones, about 85% seen once. Germline V gives CDR1 LNHDA, CDR2 SQIVND (reference sequence). The V end lost 4 bases, the J end lost 4 bases, and 16 bases lay between the germline ends. This CDR3 contains 15 residues. The TCR was taken from an adult who received the AZD1222 COVID-19 vaccine. The rearrangement joins TRBV19 to TRBJ1-2; D gene uncertain. The starting material was peripheral blood, obtained 28 days after the second AZD1222 dose. The CDR3: CASSTTDGYVYGYTF. The CDR3 nucleotides are TGTGCCAGTAGTACAACGGACGGATACGTCTATGGCTACACCTTC. Using reference TRBV19 and TRBJ1-2 for the parts outside the CDR3, the full variable domain is DGGITQSPKYLFRKEGQNVTLSCEQNLNHDAMYWYRQDPGQGLRLIYYSQIVNDFQKGDIAEGYSVSREKKESFPLTVTSAQKNPTAFYLCASSTTDGYVYGYTFGSGTRLTVV.